Each of the 2 T cell receptor beta chains below was sequenced from the same sample in a study of neoadjuvant anti-PD-1 for oral cavity cancer. Libraries were prepared by immunoSEQ multiplex PCR; TCRdb keeps only in-frame clonotypes and omits some of them. The sample lists 55,000 to 75,000 clones, 86% occurring once. Time point of the sample: after neoadjuvant nivolumab, at surgical resection. The sequencing here drew on PBMCs, taken after nivolumab (anti-PD-1) treatment. These receptors originate from a person between 40 and 85 years old with oral cavity squamous cell carcinoma.

The rearrangement joins TRBV7-9 to TRBJ1-6; 8 bases are a match to TRBD1. There are 15 residues in the CDR3. Germline V CDR1 and CDR2: SEHNR, FQNEAQ (reference sequence). V dropped 5 bases and J dropped 9; count of bases not matched to a gene: 9. The CDR3 nucleotides read TGTGCCAGCAGCCTTGGGACAGGCGCGGGTTCACCCCTCCACTTT. Amino acid sequence: CASSLGTGAGSPLHF.

The genes are TRBV6-5 and TRBJ2-1; 15 nucleotides match TRBD2. CDR3 length equals 15 residues. CDR1 is MNHEY, CDR2 SVGAGI, per germline. Written as DNA, the CDR3 is TGTGTCGGGACTAGCGGGAGGCGAGGTGTCAATGAGCAGTTCTTC. Translating gives CVGTSGRRGVNEQFF.